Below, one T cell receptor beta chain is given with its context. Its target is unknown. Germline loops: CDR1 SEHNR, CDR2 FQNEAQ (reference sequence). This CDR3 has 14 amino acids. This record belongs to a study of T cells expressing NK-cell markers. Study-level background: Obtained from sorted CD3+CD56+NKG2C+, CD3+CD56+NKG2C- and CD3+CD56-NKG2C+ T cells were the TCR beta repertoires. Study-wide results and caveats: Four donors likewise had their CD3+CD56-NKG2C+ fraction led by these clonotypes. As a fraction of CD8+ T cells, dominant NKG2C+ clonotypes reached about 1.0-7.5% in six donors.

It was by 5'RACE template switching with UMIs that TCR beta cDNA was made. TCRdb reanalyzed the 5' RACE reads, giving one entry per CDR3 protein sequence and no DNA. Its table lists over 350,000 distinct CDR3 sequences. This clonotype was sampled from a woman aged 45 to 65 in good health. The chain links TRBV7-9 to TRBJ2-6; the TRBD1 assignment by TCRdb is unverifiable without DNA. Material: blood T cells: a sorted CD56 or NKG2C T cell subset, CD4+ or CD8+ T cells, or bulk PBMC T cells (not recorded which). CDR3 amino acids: CATIGVAGANVLTF.